These 21 T cell receptor beta chains share one sample of origin, sequenced in a study of CD8 T cells in ankylosing spondylitis. A single record per CDR3 protein comes from TCRdb applying MiXCR to the 5' RACE reads. The sample includes about 250,000 distinct CDR3 sequences, roughly 32% of them seen just once. The sequencing input was blood, either unsorted or a sorted T cell fraction (not recorded which). The receptors here all came from a male donor with ankylosing spondylitis or in good health (not recorded which).

There are a few counts of this clonotype. This chain connects TRBV29-1 to TRBJ2-7, with TRBD2 identical over 11 bases. The length of the CDR3 is 17 residues. J was trimmed by 2 bases and V by 3 bases; bases with no gene match: 12. In germline, CDR1 is SQVTM, CDR2 ANQGSEA. The CDR3 sequence: CSVEPLSTSGGTYEQYF. The CDR3 region has the DNA TGCAGCGTTGAGCCTTTGTCCACTAGCGGGGGAACCTACGAGCAGTACTTC.

This chain connects TRBV7-2 to TRBJ2-5; D ambiguous. The V end was cut by 5 bases, the J end by 2 bases, with 9 bases between. The CDR3 contains 13 residues. CDR1 SGHTA and CDR2 FQGNSA come from the germline V gene. The CDR3 nucleotides are TGTGCCAGCAGCCCCAAGGGACAAGAGACCCAGTACTTC. It encodes CASSPKGQETQYF.

This clonotype showed up just a few times. V and J are TRBV5-1 and TRBJ1-1; TRBD1 matches at 7 bases. The CDR3 contains 15 residues. The V gene end was trimmed by 0 bases and the J gene end by 5 bases; junction bases not matched to a gene: 7. Looked up from germline, CDR1 is SGHRS and CDR2 is YFSETQ. The CDR3, as DNA: TGCGCCAGCAGCTTGGAAGGGGGCGTTCAGACTGAAGCTTTCTTT. Translating it yields CASSLEGGVQTEAFF.

This clonotype has just a few counts. The V and J genes are TRBV29-1 and TRBJ2-1, with 14 nucleotides matching TRBD2. CDR1 is SQVTM and CDR2 is ANQGSEA in the germline V gene. This CDR3 is 19 amino acids long. After removal of 0 bases from V and 4 bases from J, the junction contained 11 bases not matched to a gene. CDR3 in amino acids: CSVEDLEGTSGGEYNEQFF. The CDR3 DNA is TGCAGCGTTGAAGATCTGGAAGGGACTAGCGGGGGAGAATACAATGAGCAGTTCTTC.

This clonotype was seen a few times. The chain combines TRBV12-3 or TRBV12-4 with TRBJ2-7; D might be TRBD1 or TRBD2, each matching 5 bases. Trimming took 6 bases from V and 7 from J, leaving 25 bases between them. This CDR3 contains 16 residues. The CDR3 protein is CASSQNTGTMGEEQYF. The CDR3 nucleotides are TGTGCCAGCAGCCAAAATACCGGGACGATGGGCGAGGAGCAGTACTTC.

The genes are TRBV6-1 and TRBJ2-3; the D gene is possibly TRBD2 (7 bases). CDR3 length: 14 amino acids. Germline CDR1 reads MNHNS; CDR2 reads SASEGT. V was shortened by 7 bases and J by 4 bases, with 15 bases between the two germline ends. The CDR3 nucleotides read TGTGCCAGCACCACAAGGGGGGGACCAGATACGCAGTATTTT. Amino acid sequence: CASTTRGGPDTQYF.

The genes are TRBV30 and TRBJ2-7, with D possibly being TRBD1 or TRBD2 (5 bases each). This CDR3 region has 15 residues. Trimming took off 3 bases at V and 5 bases at J, with 20 bases between the two ends. In germline, CDR1 is GTSNPN, CDR2 SVGIG (reference sequence). CDR3 sequence reads: CAWRTGAFEVDEQYF. The CDR3 DNA is TGTGCCTGGAGAACCGGGGCTTTCGAAGTGGACGAGCAGTACTTC.

This chain uses TRBV12-3 or TRBV12-4 with TRBJ1-5; 7 bases line up with TRBD1. V was clipped by 5 bases and J by 7 bases; unmatched bases: 5. The CDR3 loop spans 13 amino acids. The CDR3 bases are TGTGCCAGCAGTAAGGGGGCTAGACAGCCCCAGCATTTT. Translated, it gives CASSKGARQPQHF.

The chain employs TRBV6-1 and TRBJ2-7; no clear D. This CDR3 contains 14 residues. Trimming shortened V by 5 bases and J by 0 bases, and 11 bases separated the two germline ends. Germline V gene data show CDR1 as MNHNS and CDR2 as SASEGT. The CDR3 DNA sequence: TGTGCCAGCAGTAAGACAACGTACTCCTACGAGCAGTACTTC. It encodes CASSKTTYSYEQYF.

The chain couples TRBV5-1 to TRBJ2-1, with D hard to call. Trimming removed 3 bases at V and 5 bases at J, with 9 bases between. Germline V gives CDR1 SGHRS, CDR2 YFSETQ. This CDR3 has 13 amino acids. The CDR3, as DNA: TGCGCCAGCAGCTGGTGGGCTAACAATGAGCAGTTCTTC. Encoded protein: CASSWWANNEQFF.

This clonotype was seen only a few times. This chain uses TRBV18 with TRBJ1-5; unclear D gene. V was trimmed by 3 bases and J by 4 bases, leaving 10 bases between them. This CDR3 contains 14 residues. The germline gives CDR1 KGHSH, CDR2 LQKENI. This chain's CDR3 is CASSPMTENQPQHF. Written as DNA, the CDR3 is TGTGCCAGCTCACCGATGACGGAGAATCAGCCCCAGCATTTT. Full variable domain (missing parts from reference TRBV18 and TRBJ1-5): NAGVMQNPRHLVRRRGQEARLRCSPMKGHSHVYWYRQLPEEGLKFMVYLQKENIIDESGMPKERFSAEFPKEGPSILRIQQVVRGDSAAYFCASSPMTENQPQHFGDGTRLSIL.

The chain is built from TRBV4-1 and TRBJ1-4; D uncertain. Trimming shortened V by 2 bases and J by 8 bases, and 15 bases separated the two germline ends. This CDR3 is 15 amino acids long. CDR1 is MGHRA, CDR2 YSYEKL, per germline. CDR3 region: CASSQTPLNGEKLFF. CDR3 DNA sequence: TGCGCCAGCAGCCAAACTCCCCTCAACGGGGAAAAACTGTTTTTT.

V usage is TRBV7-2 and J usage is TRBJ2-3, with a tentative D call TRBD2 (6 bases). This CDR3 has 15 amino acids. Germline V gene sequence: CDR1 SGHTA, CDR2 FQGNSA. Deletions cut 2 bases from V and 0 bases from J, with 9 bases between. CDR3 nucleotides: TGTGCCAGCAGCTTAACGGGAGCTAGCACAGATACGCAGTATTTT. Translation gives CASSLTGASTDTQYF. Full variable domain (missing parts from reference TRBV7-2 and TRBJ2-3): GAGVSQSPSNKVTEKGKDVELRCDPISGHTALYWYRQSLGQGLEFLIYFQGNSAPDKSGLPSDRFSAERTGGSVSTLTIQRTQQEDSAVYLCASSLTGASTDTQYFGPGTRLTVL.

V gene TRBV6-1 combines with J gene TRBJ2-1, with a weak D call TRBD1 (7 bases). This CDR3 spans 15 amino acids. Trimming stripped 6 bases from V and 1 base from J, with 13 bases between. CDR1 and CDR2 (germline): MNHNS, SASEGT. CDR3 sequence: CASSNQGGSYNEQFF. In nucleotides, the CDR3 is TGTGCCAGCAGCAACCAGGGGGGTTCCTACAATGAGCAGTTCTTC.

V is TRBV20-1 and J is TRBJ2-3; TRBD2 agrees at 9 bases. CDR1 is DFQATT, CDR2 SNEGSKA, per germline (reference sequence). The CDR3 is made up of 14 amino acids. V dropped 6 bases and J dropped 0; count of bases not matched to a gene: 4. CDR3 sequence (DNA): TGCAGTGCGGTAGCGGGGGATAGCACAGATACGCAGTATTTT. This codes for CSAVAGDSTDTQYF.

CDR3 region: CSVVKGMETQYF. CDR3 nucleotides: TGCAGCGTTGTAAAGGGGATGGAGACCCAGTACTTC. The J gene is TRBJ2-5, the V gene TRBV29-1; D is possibly TRBD1 (5 bases). Trimming took off 4 bases at V and 5 bases at J, with 11 bases between the two ends. Germline CDR1 SQVTM, CDR2 ANQGSEA. CDR3 length: 12 amino acids. Using reference TRBV29-1 and TRBJ2-5 for the parts outside the CDR3, the full variable domain is SAVISQKPSRDICQRGTSLTIQCQVDSQVTMMFWYRQQPGQSLTLIATANQGSEATYESGFVIDKFPISRPNLTFSTLTVSNMSPEDSSIYLCSVVKGMETQYFGPGTRLLVL.

The rearrangement joins TRBV12-3 or TRBV12-4 to TRBJ1-6; D is unresolved. The CDR3 has 13 amino acids. With 6 bases removed from V and 9 bases from J, the gap between germline ends came to 12 bases. In nucleotides, the CDR3 is TGTGCCAGCAGCCCCGGACGGGTTTCACCCCTCCACTTT. It specifies CASSPGRVSPLHF.

In DNA form, the CDR3 reads TGTGCCATCAACGAACAGGGGGAGTTTGCAGAGACCCAGTACTTC. Amino acids: CAINEQGEFAETQYF. The V gene is TRBV10-3, the J gene TRBJ2-5; 8 nucleotides align to TRBD1. V dropped 7 bases and J dropped 4; count of bases not matched to a gene: 11. The CDR3 spans 15 residues. Germline V gene lookup returns CDR1 ENHRY and CDR2 SYGVKD.

The chain couples TRBV20-1 to TRBJ2-7, with 7 bases that match TRBD1. V trimming: 6 bases; J trimming: 0 bases; junction bases outside the gene matches: 17. The CDR3 contains 17 residues. Germline lookup yields CDR1 DFQATT and CDR2 SNEGSKA (reference sequence). In nucleotides, the CDR3 is TGCAGTGCCCGGAGGAGACCGGGACAGATGATCTCCTACGAGCAGTACTTC. Its protein product is CSARRRPGQMISYEQYF.

The table lists this clonotype with a count of one. V usage is TRBV7-2 and J usage is TRBJ2-7, with 9 bases lining up with TRBD2. The CDR3 has 16 amino acids. Losses at the gene ends were 1 base for V and 3 bases for J; bases not matched to a gene: 7. Per the germline V gene, CDR1 is SGHTA and CDR2 is FQGNSA. The CDR3 bases are TGTGCCAGCAGCTTAGTTCTGCAGCGGGGGGACTACGAGCAGTACTTC. It translates to CASSLVLQRGDYEQYF.

The rearrangement uses TRBV12-3 or TRBV12-4 and TRBJ1-3, with D perhaps matching TRBD1 (5 bases). V was shortened by 8 bases and J by 1 base, with 9 bases between the two germline ends. This CDR3 comprises 13 residues. For the CDR3, the DNA is TGTGCCAGCGGGTCAGGGTCTGGAAACACCATATATTTT. This codes for CASGSGSGNTIYF.